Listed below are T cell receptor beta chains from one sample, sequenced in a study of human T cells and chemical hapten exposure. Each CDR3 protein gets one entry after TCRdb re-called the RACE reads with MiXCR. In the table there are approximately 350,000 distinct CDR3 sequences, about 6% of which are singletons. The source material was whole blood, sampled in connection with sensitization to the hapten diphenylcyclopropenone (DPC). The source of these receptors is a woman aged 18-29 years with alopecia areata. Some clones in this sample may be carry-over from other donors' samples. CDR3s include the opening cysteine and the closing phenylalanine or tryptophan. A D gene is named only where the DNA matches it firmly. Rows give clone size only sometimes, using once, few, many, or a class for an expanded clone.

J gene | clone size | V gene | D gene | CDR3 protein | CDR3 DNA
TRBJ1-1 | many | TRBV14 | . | CASSGVRRGWTEAFF | TGTGCCAGCAGCGGGGTGCGGCGAGGTTGGACTGAAGCTTTCTTT
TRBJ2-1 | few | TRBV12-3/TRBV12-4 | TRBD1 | CASSFISGTGPDNEQFF | TGTGCCAGCAGTTTTATTTCCGGGACAGGGCCGGACAATGAGCAGTTCTTC
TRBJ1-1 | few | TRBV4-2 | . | CASSQTANSGNAEAFF | TGTGCCAGCAGCCAAACAGCAAACAGCGGGAACGCTGAAGCTTTCTTT
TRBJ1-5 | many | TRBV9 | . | CASSTRSNQPQHF | TGTGCCAGCAGCACCCGGAGCAATCAGCCCCAGCATTTT
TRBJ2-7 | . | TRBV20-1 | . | CSARDQSDRFQTYEQYF | TGCAGTGCTAGAGATCAAAGTGACAGGTTCCAAACCTACGAGCAGTACTTC
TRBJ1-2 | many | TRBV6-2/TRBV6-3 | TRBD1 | CASSQDPDRGHGYTF | TGTGCCAGCAGTCAGGATCCGGACAGGGGACATGGCTACACCTTC
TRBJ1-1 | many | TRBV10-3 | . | CATTGTENTEAFF | TGTGCCACCACCGGGACGGAAAACACTGAAGCTTTCTTT
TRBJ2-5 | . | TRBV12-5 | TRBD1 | CASGPRTGQETQYF | TGTGCTAGTGGACCCCGGACAGGGCAAGAGACCCAGTACTTC
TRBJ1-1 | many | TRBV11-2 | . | CASSLSQGSTEAFF | TGTGCCAGCAGCTTATCCCAGGGGAGCACTGAAGCTTTCTTT
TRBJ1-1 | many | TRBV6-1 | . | CASSHLPDTEAFF | TGTGCCAGCAGCCACTTACCGGACACTGAAGCTTTCTTT
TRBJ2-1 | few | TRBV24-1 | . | CATSRGDEQFF | TGTGCCACCAGTAGGGGTGATGAGCAGTTCTTC
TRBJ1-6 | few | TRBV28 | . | CASSPQQGTSPLHF | TGTGCCAGCAGTCCCCAACAGGGTACCTCACCCCTCCACTTT
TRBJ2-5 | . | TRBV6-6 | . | CASSRPEGQETQYF | TGTGCCAGCAGCCGCCCGGAGGGGCAAGAGACCCAGTACTTC
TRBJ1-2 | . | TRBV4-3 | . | CASSQEVDRRGYTF | TGCGCCAGCAGCCAAGAGGTTGACAGGAGGGGCTACACCTTC
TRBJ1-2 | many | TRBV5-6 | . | CASSSLSFYGYTF | TGTGCCAGCAGCTCATTAAGCTTCTATGGCTACACCTTC
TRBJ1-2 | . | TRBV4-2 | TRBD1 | CASSQEVGGTGDYYGYTF | TGTGCCAGCAGCCAAGAAGTCGGCGGGACAGGGGATTACTATGGCTACACCTTC
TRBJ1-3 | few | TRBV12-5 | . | CASGLGVGRAGNTIYF | TGTGCTAGTGGTTTGGGGGTTGGGCGGGCTGGAAACACCATATATTTT
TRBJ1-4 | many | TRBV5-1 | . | CASSAVPEMGKLFF | TGCGCCAGCAGCGCCGTCCCGGAGATGGGAAAACTGTTTTTT
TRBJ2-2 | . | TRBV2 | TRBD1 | CASSWVGQGETGELFF | TGTGCCAGCAGTTGGGTGGGACAGGGGGAAACCGGGGAGCTGTTTTTT
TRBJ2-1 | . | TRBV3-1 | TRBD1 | CASSQRGLVNEQFF | TGTGCCAGCAGCCAGAGGGGGCTAGTGAATGAGCAGTTCTTC
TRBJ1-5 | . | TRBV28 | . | CASRDLGNQPQHF | TGTGCCAGCAGAGATCTCGGCAATCAGCCCCAGCATTTT
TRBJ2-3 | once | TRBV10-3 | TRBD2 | CAISLAGGPGADTQYF | TGTGCCATCAGCCTAGCGGGGGGGCCTGGGGCAGATACGCAGTATTTT
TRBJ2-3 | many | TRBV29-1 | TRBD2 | CSVALAGEATDTQYF | TGCAGCGTAGCCCTAGCGGGGGAGGCCACAGATACGCAGTATTTT
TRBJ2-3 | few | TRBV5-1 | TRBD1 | CASSERQGPTDTQYF | TGCGCCAGCAGCGAGAGACAGGGGCCAACAGATACGCAGTATTTT
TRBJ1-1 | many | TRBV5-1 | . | CASCDGLSGTEAFF | TGCGCCAGCTGTGACGGGCTAAGCGGGACTGAAGCTTTCTTT
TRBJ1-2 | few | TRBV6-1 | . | CASRGMTAVNYGYTF | TGTGCCAGCAGGGGGATGACAGCCGTTAACTATGGCTACACCTTC
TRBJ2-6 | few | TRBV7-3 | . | CASSLNYLGSTGANVLTF | TGTGCCAGCAGCTTAAATTATCTGGGCTCTACTGGGGCCAACGTCCTGACTTTC
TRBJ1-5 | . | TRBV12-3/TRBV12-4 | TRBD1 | CASSRGEDQPQHF | TGTGCCAGCAGCAGGGGGGAGGATCAGCCCCAGCATTTT
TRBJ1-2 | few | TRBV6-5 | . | CASKRTSNYGYTF | TGTGCCAGCAAGAGGACATCTAACTATGGCTACACCTTC
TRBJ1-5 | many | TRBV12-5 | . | CASGFKRCRGPNLHQPQHF | TGTGCTAGTGGGTTTAAACGGTGTCGGGGGCCTAACCTGCATCAGCCCCAGCATTTT
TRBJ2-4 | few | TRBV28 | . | CASSSLKNIQYF | TGTGCCAGCAGCTCTCTCAAAAACATTCAGTACTTC
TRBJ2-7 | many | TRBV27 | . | CASGRGAYEQYF | TGTGCCAGCGGACGGGGAGCCTACGAGCAGTACTTC
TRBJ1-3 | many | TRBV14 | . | CASSQTMGPTGNTIYF | TGTGCCAGCAGCCAAACCATGGGACCGACTGGAAACACCATATATTTT
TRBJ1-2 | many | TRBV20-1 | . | CSARDLDFSNYGYTF | TGCAGTGCTAGAGATCTCGACTTCTCGAACTATGGCTACACCTTC
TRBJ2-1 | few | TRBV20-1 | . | CSANQGNEQFF | TGCAGTGCTAATCAGGGCAATGAGCAGTTCTTC
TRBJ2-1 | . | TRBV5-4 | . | CASSLEGPASSSYNEQFF | TGTGCCAGCAGCTTGGAAGGACCAGCCTCGAGCTCCTACAATGAGCAGTTCTTC
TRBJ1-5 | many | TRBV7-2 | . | CASSLIQGQPQHF | TGTGCCAGCAGCTTAATCCAGGGGCAGCCCCAGCATTTT
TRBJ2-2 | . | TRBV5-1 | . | CASSSSGFPGELFF | TGCGCCAGCAGCTCATCTGGTTTCCCCGGGGAGCTGTTTTTT
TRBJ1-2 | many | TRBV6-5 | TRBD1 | CASSYADQGALNGYTF | TGTGCCAGCAGTTACGCCGATCAGGGGGCATTGAATGGCTACACCTTC
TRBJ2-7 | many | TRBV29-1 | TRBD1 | CSVEGQGAYEQYF | TGCAGCGTTGAAGGACAGGGGGCCTACGAGCAGTACTTC
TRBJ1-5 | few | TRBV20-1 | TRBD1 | CSASGAGQGNQPQHF | TGCAGTGCTAGTGGGGCGGGACAGGGCAATCAGCCCCAGCATTTT
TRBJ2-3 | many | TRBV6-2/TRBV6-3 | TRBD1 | CASSPRAGGPDTQYF | TGTGCCAGCAGCCCGCGGGCAGGGGGCCCAGATACGCAGTATTTT
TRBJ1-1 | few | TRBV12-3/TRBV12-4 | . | CASRSTAEAFF | TGTGCCAGCAGGTCGACAGCAGAAGCTTTCTTT
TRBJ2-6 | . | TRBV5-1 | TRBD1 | CASSLHGQGASGANVLTF | TGCGCCAGCAGTCTGCACGGACAGGGGGCTTCCGGGGCCAACGTCCTGACTTTC
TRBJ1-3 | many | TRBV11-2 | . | CASSFPTDRNSGNTIYF | TGTGCCAGCAGCTTCCCGACCGACAGGAACTCTGGAAACACCATATATTTT
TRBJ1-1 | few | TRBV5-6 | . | CASSYDRTEHTEAFF | TGTGCCAGCAGCTATGACAGGACTGAACACACTGAAGCTTTCTTT
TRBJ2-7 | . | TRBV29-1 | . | CSVEDKGRGPYEQYF | TGCAGCGTTGAAGATAAGGGCAGGGGACCCTACGAGCAGTACTTC
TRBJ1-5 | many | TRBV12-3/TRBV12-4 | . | CASSSRGNQPQHF | TGTGCCAGCAGTTCCAGGGGAAATCAGCCCCAGCATTTT
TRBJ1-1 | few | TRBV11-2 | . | CASSHIKGSGGVF | TGTGCCAGCAGCCATATTAAGGGATCCGGCGGGGTTTTT
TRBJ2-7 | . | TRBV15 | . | CATSRPSYEQYF | TGTGCCACCAGCAGACCCAGCTACGAGCAGTACTTC
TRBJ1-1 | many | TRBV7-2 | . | CASSGQRITEAFF | TGTGCCAGCAGCGGACAGAGAATCACTGAAGCTTTCTTT
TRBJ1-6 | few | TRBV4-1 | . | CASSQDSRAQANSPLHF | TGCGCCAGCAGCCAAGATTCTAGGGCCCAAGCTAATTCACCCCTCCACTTT
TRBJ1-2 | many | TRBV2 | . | CASGQFREDYTF | TGTGCCAGCGGACAGTTCCGGGAGGACTACACCTTC
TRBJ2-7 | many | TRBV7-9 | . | CASSLDLYEQYF | TGTGCCAGCAGCTTAGACCTGTACGAGCAGTACTTC
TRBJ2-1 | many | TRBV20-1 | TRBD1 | CSTRTRTGGRDEQFF | TGCAGTACCAGAACCCGGACAGGGGGTAGGGATGAGCAGTTCTTC